This T cell receptor (beta chain) was retrieved from a study of blood T cells in healthy people across ages. General observations from the study: A strong correlation between TCR beta diversity and naive T cell percentage was seen. Older age went with lower TCR beta diversity per million T cells, in a roughly linear way.

The germline gives CDR1 SEHNR, CDR2 FQNEAQ (reference sequence). The CDR3 totals 14 residues. Trimming shortened V by 8 bases and J by 9 bases, and 20 bases separated the two germline ends. Through a sample-barcoded 5' primer and a J-beta primer mix, a second PCR was run for roughly 7 to 12 cycles. At least 3 million CDR3-containing paired-end reads were obtained per sample. TCRdb independently ran MiXCR on the 5' RACE reads; one entry per CDR3 protein. The table shows some 860,000 distinct CDR3 sequences, with roughly 50% occurring only once. In regard to this clonotype: Its target is unknown.

The sequenced sample consisted of blood. This clonotype was sampled from a middle-aged man in good health. The chain has TRBV7-9 and TRBJ2-1, with D possibly being TRBD2 (6 bases). Here the CDR3 reads CASSFPGTGGEQFF. In DNA, the CDR3 is TGTGCCAGCTCATTTCCCGGGACTGGGGGTGAGCAGTTCTTC.